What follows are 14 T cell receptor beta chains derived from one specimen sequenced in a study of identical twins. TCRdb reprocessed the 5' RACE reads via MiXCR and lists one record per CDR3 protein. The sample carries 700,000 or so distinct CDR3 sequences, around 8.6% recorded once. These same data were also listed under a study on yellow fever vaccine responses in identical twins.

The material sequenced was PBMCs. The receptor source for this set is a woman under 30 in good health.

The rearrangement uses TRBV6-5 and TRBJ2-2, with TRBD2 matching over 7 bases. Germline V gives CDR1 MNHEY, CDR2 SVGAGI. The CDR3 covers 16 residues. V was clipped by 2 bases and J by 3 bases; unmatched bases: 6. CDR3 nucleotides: TGTGCCAGCAGTTACGGGGCCAGCGGGGACACCGGGGAGCTGTTTTTT. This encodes CASSYGASGDTGELFF.

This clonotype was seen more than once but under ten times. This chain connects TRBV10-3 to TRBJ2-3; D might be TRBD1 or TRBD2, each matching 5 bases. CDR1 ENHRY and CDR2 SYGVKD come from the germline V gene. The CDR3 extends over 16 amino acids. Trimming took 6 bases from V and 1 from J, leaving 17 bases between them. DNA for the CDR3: TGTGCCATCAGCCCTTTGACTCGAGGGGGCACAGATACGCAGTATTTT. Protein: CAISPLTRGGTDTQYF.

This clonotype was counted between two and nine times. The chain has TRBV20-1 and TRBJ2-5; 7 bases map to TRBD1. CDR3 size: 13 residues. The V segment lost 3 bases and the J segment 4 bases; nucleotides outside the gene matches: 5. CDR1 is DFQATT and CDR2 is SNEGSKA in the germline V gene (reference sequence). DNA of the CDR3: TGCAGTGCTAGTCCAGGGGGTGGAGAGACCCAGTACTTC. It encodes CSASPGGGETQYF.

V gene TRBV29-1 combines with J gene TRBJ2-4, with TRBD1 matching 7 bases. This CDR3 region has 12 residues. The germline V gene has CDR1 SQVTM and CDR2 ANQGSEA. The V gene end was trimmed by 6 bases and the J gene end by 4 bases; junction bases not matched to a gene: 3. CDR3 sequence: CSVEQGKNIQYF. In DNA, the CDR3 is TGCAGCGTCGAACAGGGGAAAAACATTCAGTACTTC. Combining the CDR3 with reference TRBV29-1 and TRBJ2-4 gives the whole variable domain SAVISQKPSRDICQRGTSLTIQCQVDSQVTMMFWYRQQPGQSLTLIATANQGSEATYESGFVIDKFPISRPNLTFSTLTVSNMSPEDSSIYLCSVEQGKNIQYFGAGTRLSVL.

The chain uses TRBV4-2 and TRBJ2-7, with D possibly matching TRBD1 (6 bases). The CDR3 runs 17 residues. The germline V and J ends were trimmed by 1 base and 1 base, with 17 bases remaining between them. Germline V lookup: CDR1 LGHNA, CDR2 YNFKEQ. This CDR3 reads CASSQAPSGTPSYEQYF. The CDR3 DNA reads TGTGCCAGCAGCCAAGCGCCGTCGGGGACACCGTCCTACGAGCAGTACTTC.

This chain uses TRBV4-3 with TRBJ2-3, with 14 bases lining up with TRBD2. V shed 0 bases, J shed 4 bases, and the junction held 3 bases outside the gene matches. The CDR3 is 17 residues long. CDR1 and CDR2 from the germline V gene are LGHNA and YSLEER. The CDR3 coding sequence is TGCGCCAGCAGCCAAGAGGGGACTAGCGGGAGCTCAGATACGCAGTATTTT. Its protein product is CASSQEGTSGSSDTQYF.

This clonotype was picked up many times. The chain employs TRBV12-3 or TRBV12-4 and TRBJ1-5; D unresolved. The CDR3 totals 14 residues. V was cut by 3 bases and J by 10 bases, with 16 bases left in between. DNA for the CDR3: TGTGCCAGCAGTTTGTTTCCGGACTCGGAACCCCAGCATTTT. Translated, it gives CASSLFPDSEPQHF.

This CDR3 is CASSLKPTTSGGDEQFF. The CDR3 nucleotides are TGTGCCAGCAGCCTTAAGCCGACGACTAGCGGCGGGGATGAGCAGTTCTTC. This chain joins TRBV6-1 and TRBJ2-1; 9 nucleotides agree with TRBD2. CDR1 and CDR2 (germline): MNHNS, SASEGT. The CDR3 is 17 amino acids. Trimming removed 6 bases from V and 8 bases from J; junction bases left unmatched: 17.

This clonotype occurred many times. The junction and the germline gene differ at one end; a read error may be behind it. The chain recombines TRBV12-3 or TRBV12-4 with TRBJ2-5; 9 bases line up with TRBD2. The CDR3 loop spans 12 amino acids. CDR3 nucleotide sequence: TGTGCCAGCAGTTCCCTAGCGGGGCCCCAGCGGTTC. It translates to CASSSLAGPQRF.

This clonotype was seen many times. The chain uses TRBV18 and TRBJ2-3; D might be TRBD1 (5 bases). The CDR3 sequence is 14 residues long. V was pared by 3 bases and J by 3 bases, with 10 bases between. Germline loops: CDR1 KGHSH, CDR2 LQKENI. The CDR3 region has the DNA TGTGCCAGCTCACCGATAAGGGGTACAGATACGCAGTATTTT. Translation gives CASSPIRGTDTQYF.

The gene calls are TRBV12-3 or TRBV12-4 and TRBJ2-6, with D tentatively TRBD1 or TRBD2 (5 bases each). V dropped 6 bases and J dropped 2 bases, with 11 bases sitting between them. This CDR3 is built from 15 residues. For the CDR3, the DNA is TGTGCCAGCAGAGTGAGGGGAACTGGGGCCAACGTCCTGACTTTC. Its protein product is CASRVRGTGANVLTF.

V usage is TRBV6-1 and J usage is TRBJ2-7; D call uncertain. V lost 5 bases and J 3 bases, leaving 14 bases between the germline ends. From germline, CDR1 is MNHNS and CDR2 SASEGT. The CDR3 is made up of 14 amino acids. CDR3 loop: CASSPQTLSYEQYF. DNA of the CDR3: TGTGCCAGCAGTCCGCAGACCCTTAGCTACGAGCAGTACTTC.

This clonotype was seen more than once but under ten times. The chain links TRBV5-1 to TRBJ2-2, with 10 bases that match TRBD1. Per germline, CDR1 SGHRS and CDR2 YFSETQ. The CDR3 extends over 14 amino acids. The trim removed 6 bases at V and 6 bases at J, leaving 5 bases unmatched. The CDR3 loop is CASIPGTGAGELFF. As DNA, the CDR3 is TGCGCCAGCATCCCCGGGACAGGGGCCGGGGAGCTGTTTTTT.

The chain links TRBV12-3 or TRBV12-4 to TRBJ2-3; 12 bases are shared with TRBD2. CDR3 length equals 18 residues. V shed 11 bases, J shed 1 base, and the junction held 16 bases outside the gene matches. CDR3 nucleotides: TGTGCCTTCAGTTTAATCCCCCGACTAGCGGGGGGCACAGATACGCAGTATTTT. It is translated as CAFSLIPRLAGGTDTQYF.